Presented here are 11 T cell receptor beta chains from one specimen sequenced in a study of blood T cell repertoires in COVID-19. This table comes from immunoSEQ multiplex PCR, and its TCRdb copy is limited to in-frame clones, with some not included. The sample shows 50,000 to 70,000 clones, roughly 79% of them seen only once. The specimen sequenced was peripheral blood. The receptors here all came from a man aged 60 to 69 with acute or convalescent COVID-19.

DNA for the CDR3: TGTGCCAGCAGCTTAAAAGGGGCCTACTCGGACACTGAAGCTTTCTTT. Amino acid sequence: CASSLKGAYSDTEAFF. The chain employs TRBV5-4 and TRBJ1-1, with D possibly matching TRBD1 (5 bases). The germline CDR1 and CDR2 sequences are SGHNT and YYREEE (reference sequence). V was clipped by 2 bases and J by 3 bases, with 17 bases between them. The length of the CDR3 is 16 residues.

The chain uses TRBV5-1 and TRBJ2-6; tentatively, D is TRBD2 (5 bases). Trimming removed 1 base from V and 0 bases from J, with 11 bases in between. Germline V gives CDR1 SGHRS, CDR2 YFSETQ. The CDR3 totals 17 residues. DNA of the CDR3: TGCGCCAGCAGCTTGAACCCCGGGGACTCTGGGGCCAACGTCCTGACTTTC. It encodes CASSLNPGDSGANVLTF.

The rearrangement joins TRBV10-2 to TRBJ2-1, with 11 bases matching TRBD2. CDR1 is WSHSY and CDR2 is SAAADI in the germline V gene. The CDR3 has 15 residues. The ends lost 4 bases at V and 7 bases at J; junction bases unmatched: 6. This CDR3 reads CASSVIAGGQNEQFF. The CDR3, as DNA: TGCGCCAGCAGTGTTATAGCGGGGGGGCAAAATGAGCAGTTCTTC.

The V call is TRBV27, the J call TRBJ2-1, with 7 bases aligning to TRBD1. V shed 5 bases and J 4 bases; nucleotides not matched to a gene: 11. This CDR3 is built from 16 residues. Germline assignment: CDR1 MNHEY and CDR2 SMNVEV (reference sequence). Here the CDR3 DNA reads TGTGCCAGCAGTCTTTCCGGGACAGTTTGGTACAATGAGCAGTTCTTC. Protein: CASSLSGTVWYNEQFF.

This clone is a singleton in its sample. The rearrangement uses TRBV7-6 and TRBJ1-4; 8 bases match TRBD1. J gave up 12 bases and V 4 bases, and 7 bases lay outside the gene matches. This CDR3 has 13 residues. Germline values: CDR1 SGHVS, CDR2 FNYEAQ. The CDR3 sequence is CASSWDRLGELFF. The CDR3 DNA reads TGTGCCAGCAGCTGGGACAGGCTTGGGGAACTGTTTTTT.

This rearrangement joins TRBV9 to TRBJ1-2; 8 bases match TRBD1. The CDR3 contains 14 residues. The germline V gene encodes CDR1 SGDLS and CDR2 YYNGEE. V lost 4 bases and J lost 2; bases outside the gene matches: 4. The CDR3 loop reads CASSTGQGNYGYTF. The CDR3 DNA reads TGTGCCAGCAGCACAGGACAGGGAAACTATGGCTACACCTTC.

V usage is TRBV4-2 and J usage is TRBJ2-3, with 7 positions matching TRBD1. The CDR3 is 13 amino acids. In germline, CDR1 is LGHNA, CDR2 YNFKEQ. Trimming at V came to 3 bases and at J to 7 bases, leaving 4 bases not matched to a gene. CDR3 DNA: TGTGCCAGCAGCCAGACACAGGGGTATACGCAGTATTTT. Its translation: CASSQTQGYTQYF.

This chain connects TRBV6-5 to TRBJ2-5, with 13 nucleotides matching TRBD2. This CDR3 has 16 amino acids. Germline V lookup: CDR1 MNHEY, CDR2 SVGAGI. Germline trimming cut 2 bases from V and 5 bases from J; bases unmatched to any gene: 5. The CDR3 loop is CASSYKLAGGRETQYF. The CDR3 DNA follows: TGTGCCAGCAGTTACAAACTAGCGGGGGGGCGGGAGACCCAGTACTTC.

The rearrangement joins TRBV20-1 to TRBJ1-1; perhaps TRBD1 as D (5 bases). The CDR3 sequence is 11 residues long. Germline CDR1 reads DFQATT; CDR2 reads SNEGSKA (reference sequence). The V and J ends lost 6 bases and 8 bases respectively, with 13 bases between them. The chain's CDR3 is CSALGPREAFF. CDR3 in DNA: TGCAGTGCCCTGGGGCCCCGAGAAGCTTTCTTT.

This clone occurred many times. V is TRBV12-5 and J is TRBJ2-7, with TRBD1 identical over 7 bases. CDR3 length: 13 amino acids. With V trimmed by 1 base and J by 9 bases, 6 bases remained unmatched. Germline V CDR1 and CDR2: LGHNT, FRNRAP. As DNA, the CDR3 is TGTGCTAGTGGTTTGGCCCCCGACAGGGTGCAGTACTTC. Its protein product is CASGLAPDRVQYF.

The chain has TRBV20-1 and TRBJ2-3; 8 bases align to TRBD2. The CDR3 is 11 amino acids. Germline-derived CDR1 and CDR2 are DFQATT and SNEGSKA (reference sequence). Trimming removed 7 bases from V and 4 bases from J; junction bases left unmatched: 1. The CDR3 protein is CSVGRADTQYF. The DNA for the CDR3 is TGCAGTGTCGGGAGGGCAGATACGCAGTATTTT.